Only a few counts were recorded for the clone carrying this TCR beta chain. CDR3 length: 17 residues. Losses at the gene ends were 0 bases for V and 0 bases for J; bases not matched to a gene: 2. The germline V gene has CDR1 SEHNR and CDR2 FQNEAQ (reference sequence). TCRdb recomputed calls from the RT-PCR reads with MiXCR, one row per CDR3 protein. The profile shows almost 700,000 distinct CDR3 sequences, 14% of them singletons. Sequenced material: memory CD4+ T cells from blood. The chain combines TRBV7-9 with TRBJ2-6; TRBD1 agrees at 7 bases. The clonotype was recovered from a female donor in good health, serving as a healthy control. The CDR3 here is CASSLAGDSSGANVLTF. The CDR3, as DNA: TGTGCCAGCAGCTTAGCCGGGGACAGCTCTGGGGCCAACGTCCTGACTTTC.